This T cell receptor (beta chain) is drawn from a study of blood T cell repertoires in COVID-19. Across the whole study: Sites across the United States, Italy and Spain contributed samples from acute and convalescent COVID-19. Sample material is recorded as cDNA or gDNA derived from T cells, B-cell-depleted T cells, or PBMCs.

Per the study methods: How many nucleated cells were present was estimated from reference gene primer amplification. Sequencing used immunoSEQ multiplex PCR; TCRdb keeps in-frame clones, though not all of them. That table is the source of V, J and clone size, and D and trimming were worked out from the DNA. The sample has tens of thousands of clones, about 82% seen once. This CDR3 has 13 residues. The V segment lost 5 bases and the J segment 8 bases; nucleotides outside the gene matches: 6. Per the germline V gene, CDR1 is SGHAT and CDR2 is FQNNGV. The TCR comes from a woman aged 80 or older with active or convalescent COVID-19. This chain joins TRBV11-2 and TRBJ1-2, with TRBD1 identical over 9 bases. Sequencing input: peripheral blood. CDR3 region: CASSPDRGRGYTF. The CDR3 bases are TGTGCCAGCAGCCCGGACAGGGGAAGAGGCTACACCTTC.